Presented here are 32 T cell receptor beta chains from one specimen sequenced in a study of blood T cell repertoires in COVID-19. TCRdb's table, derived via immunoSEQ multiplex PCR, lists solely in-frame clones and lacks some. The sample contains about 310,000 clones, 70% to 90% of which appear only once. Specimen: peripheral blood. These receptors all come from a man between 70 and 80 years old with acute or convalescent COVID-19.

This chain connects TRBV9 to TRBJ2-5, with TRBD2 matching over 7 bases. With 0 bases clipped from V and 4 bases from J, the junction kept 9 bases outside the gene matches. Germline V gene lookup returns CDR1 SGDLS and CDR2 YYNGEE. The CDR3 is 16 residues long. This chain's CDR3 is CASSVGGGSFGETQYF. The CDR3 region has the DNA TGTGCCAGCAGCGTAGGTGGCGGGAGTTTTGGAGAGACCCAGTACTTC.

The chain has TRBV3-1 (or the pseudogene TRBV3-2) and TRBJ1-5; 7 bases fit TRBD1. The CDR3 is 15 amino acids. CDR1 and CDR2 from the germline V gene are LGHDT and YNNKEL (reference sequence). Trimming took 4 bases from V and 3 from J; bases not matched to a gene: 6. CDR3 bases: TGTGCCAGCAGCCCGGGAGGGGGCGACAATCAGCCCCAGCATTTT. It codes for CASSPGGGDNQPQHF.

The rearrangement joins TRBV30 to TRBJ2-1, with D perhaps matching TRBD2 (6 bases). CDR1 GTSNPN and CDR2 SVGIG come from the germline V gene (reference sequence). CDR3 size: 14 residues. Trimming left V 4 bases short and J 5 bases short, with 15 bases between. Written as DNA, the CDR3 is TGTGCCTGGACGGTCGGGGGAATCAACAATGAGCAGTTCTTC. This translates into CAWTVGGINNEQFF.

The V call is TRBV6-2 or TRBV6-3, the J call TRBJ1-5, with a tentative D call TRBD1 (6 bases). The CDR3 contains 13 residues. Trimming left V 5 bases short and J 6 bases short, with 11 bases between. The germline gives CDR1 MNHEY, CDR2 SVGEGT. The CDR3 bases are TGTGCCAGCAGTCTTAAACAGGGTCAGCCCCAGCATTTT. Its translation is CASSLKQGQPQHF.

The V call is TRBV21-1, the J call TRBJ2-1; the table's D call of TRBD2 was not tested on the DNA. TRBV21-1 is recorded as a pseudogene. The CDR3 is 16 residues long. CDR3 amino acids: CASSKDSGGPTTEQFF. The CDR3 bases are TGTGCCAGCAGCAAAGACAGCGGGGGCCCGACTACCGAGCAGTTCTTC.

This chain links TRBV11-1 with TRBJ1-1; D gene ambiguous. The CDR3 consists of 15 residues. Germline V CDR1 and CDR2: SGHAT, FQDESV (reference sequence). V dropped 1 base and J dropped 3 bases, with 12 bases sitting between them. This chain's CDR3 is CASSLEGERYTEAFF. The CDR3 DNA sequence: TGTGCCAGCAGCTTAGAGGGAGAGAGATACACTGAAGCTTTCTTT.

This clone was recorded a few times. The chain combines TRBV6-6 with TRBJ1-5; TRBD1 might be the D (6 bases). Trimming stripped 3 bases from V and 4 bases from J, with 13 bases between. This CDR3 comprises 15 residues. Per germline, CDR1 MNHNY and CDR2 SVGAGI (reference sequence). CDR3 bases: TGTGCCAGCAGTTATACAGGGTTTGGGAATCAGCCCCAGCATTTT. Amino acid sequence: CASSYTGFGNQPQHF.

The chain combines TRBV9 with TRBJ2-2; TRBD2 aligns across 9 bases. The CDR3 extends over 14 amino acids. Germline CDR1 is SGDLS and CDR2 is YYNGEE. After removal of 3 bases from V and 6 bases from J, the junction contained 3 bases not matched to a gene. CDR3 sequence reads: CASSARTSAGELFF. CDR3 bases: TGTGCCAGCAGCGCCCGGACTAGCGCCGGGGAGCTGTTTTTT.

The sample holds a few counts of this clone. This chain joins TRBV10-3 and TRBJ1-2, with 10 bases identical to TRBD1. The germline gives CDR1 ENHRY, CDR2 SYGVKD. This CDR3 contains 15 residues. V shed 6 bases and J 1 base; nucleotides not matched to a gene: 5. The CDR3 DNA sequence: TGTGCCATCAGAGAGGGGACAGGGGTTAACTATGGCTACACCTTC. As protein: CAIREGTGVNYGYTF.

The rearrangement joins TRBV2 to TRBJ1-1; TRBD1 matches 7 bases. CDR1 SNHLY and CDR2 FYNNEI come from the germline V gene. V was clipped by 4 bases and J by 2 bases; unmatched bases: 4. The length of the CDR3 is 14 residues. In DNA, the CDR3 is TGTGCCAGCAGTGGGGGGACAGCTAACACTGAAGCTTTCTTT. It yields the protein CASSGGTANTEAFF.

The chain carries TRBV2 and TRBJ1-1; D is possibly TRBD1 (6 bases). The V and J ends lost 7 bases and 3 bases respectively, with 12 bases between them. From germline, CDR1 is SNHLY and CDR2 FYNNEI. CDR3 length: 13 residues. The DNA for the CDR3 is TGTGCCAGCAATGGACAGCGCGACACTGAAGCTTTCTTT. Its translation is CASNGQRDTEAFF.

The genes are TRBV11-2 and TRBJ2-7; no definite D call. The V end was cut by 5 bases, the J end by 2 bases, with 7 bases between. There are 12 residues in the CDR3. From germline, CDR1 is SGHAT and CDR2 FQNNGV. The CDR3 sequence is CASSTVAYEQYF. CDR3 nucleotides: TGTGCCAGCAGCACCGTAGCCTACGAGCAGTACTTC.

This clone was picked up a small number of times. The chain recombines TRBV19 with TRBJ2-2; no clear D. V shed 3 bases and J shed 2 bases, with 10 bases lying between them. Germline CDR1 and CDR2: LNHDA and SQIVND (reference sequence). The CDR3 is made up of 15 amino acids. The CDR3 DNA follows: TGTGCCAGTAGTATGTCGACATATAACACCGGGGAGCTGTTTTTT. It translates to CASSMSTYNTGELFF.

With respect to this clone: One junction end disagrees with the germline gene, perhaps due to a read error. J is TRBJ2-7 and V is TRBV30, with TRBD1 identical over 8 bases. This CDR3 comprises 11 residues. Germline values: CDR1 GTSNPN, CDR2 SVGIG (reference sequence). CDR3 coding DNA: TGTGCCTGGAGTGTACAGGGCAGGGGGCTCTTC. Translation: CAWSVQGRGLF.

The J gene is TRBJ2-1, the V gene TRBV19; 7 bases are shared with TRBD2. There are 17 residues in the CDR3. The germline gives CDR1 LNHDA, CDR2 SQIVND (reference sequence). The junction had 11 bases not matched to a gene; V was cut back by 6 bases and J by 0 bases. The CDR3 coding sequence is TGTGCCAGTAGAAAAACAGCGGGGTACAGCTCCTACAATGAGCAGTTCTTC. Protein sequence: CASRKTAGYSSYNEQFF.

The V and J genes are TRBV7-8 and TRBJ2-1; TRBD2 matches at 7 bases. V lost 5 bases and J lost 12; bases outside the gene matches: 7. The CDR3 spans 12 residues. Per the germline V gene, CDR1 is SGHVS and CDR2 is FQNEAQ. CDR3 nucleotides: TGTGCCAGCAGCCCCGATCGGGGGGTGCAGTTCTTC. This sequence encodes CASSPDRGVQFF.

The rearrangement joins TRBV19 to TRBJ1-4; no definite D call. This CDR3 is 14 amino acids long. Per the germline V gene, CDR1 is LNHDA and CDR2 is SQIVND (reference sequence). Trimming cost V 6 bases and J 4 bases, with 12 bases left between them. CDR3 sequence: CASRGATRNEKLFF. CDR3 nucleotide sequence: TGTGCCAGTAGGGGCGCGACGCGTAATGAAAAACTGTTTTTT.

CDR3 in amino acids: CASRAGTGGNIQYF. DNA of the CDR3: TGTGCCAGCAGGGCCGGGACAGGGGGCAACATTCAGTACTTC. This rearrangement joins TRBV6-6 to TRBJ2-4; 12 bases map to TRBD1. Trimming took 6 bases from V and 7 from J; bases not matched to a gene: 4. This CDR3 is built from 14 residues. CDR1 is MNHNY, CDR2 SVGAGI, per germline (reference sequence).

The genes are TRBV28 and TRBJ1-4, with D maybe TRBD1 (5 bases). CDR1 is MDHEN, CDR2 SYDVKM, per germline. Trimming took 3 bases from V and 5 from J, leaving 10 bases between them. CDR3 length: 14 amino acids. CDR3 DNA sequence: TGTGCCAGCAGTTTCCAGGGCCCGAATGAAAAACTGTTTTTT. Translation gives CASSFQGPNEKLFF.

This clone appeared once. The chain is built from TRBV28 and TRBJ2-3; TRBD1 matches at 8 bases. Germline lookup yields CDR1 MDHEN and CDR2 SYDVKM. The CDR3 is made up of 16 amino acids. Unmatched junction bases numbered 11, after V lost 5 bases and J lost 4 bases. The chain's CDR3 is CASSPDRGGGADTQYF. The CDR3 DNA sequence: TGTGCCAGCAGTCCTGACAGGGGTGGCGGCGCAGATACGCAGTATTTT. The variable domain in full, completed from reference TRBV28 and TRBJ2-3, reads DVKVTQSSRYLVKRTGEKVFLECVQDMDHENMFWYRQDPGLGLRLIYFSYDVKMKEKGDIPEGYSVSREKKERFSLILESASTNQTSMYLCASSPDRGGGADTQYFGPGTRLTVL.

This clone was counted only a few times. The rearrangement links TRBV19 to TRBJ1-1, with a tentative D call TRBD1 (6 bases). The CDR3 is made up of 15 amino acids. Germline values: CDR1 LNHDA, CDR2 SQIVND (reference sequence). The V end was cut by 5 bases, the J end by 4 bases, with 17 bases between. CDR3 sequence: CASSRTAIVTTEAFF. The CDR3 DNA is TGTGCCAGTAGTCGGACAGCGATCGTTACCACTGAAGCTTTCTTT.

A note on this clone: This sample also contains other DNA sequences that code for the same CDR3. The chain employs TRBV2 and TRBJ2-1, with 10 bases identical to TRBD1. The germline V gene has CDR1 SNHLY and CDR2 FYNNEI. The CDR3 sequence is 13 residues long. Trimming cost V 6 bases and J 7 bases; bases outside gene matches: 3. The CDR3 sequence: CASSGDRGNEQFF. As DNA, the CDR3 is TGTGCCAGCAGCGGGGACAGGGGAAATGAGCAGTTCTTC.

V gene TRBV5-8 combines with J gene TRBJ1-5; TRBD1 agrees at 7 bases. This CDR3 is 16 amino acids long. V was pared by 4 bases and J by 3 bases, with 10 bases of the junction left unmatched. The germline V gene encodes CDR1 SGHTS and CDR2 YDEGEE. Here the CDR3 reads CASSLEEGASNQPQHF. CDR3 nucleotide sequence: TGTGCCAGCAGCCTGGAAGAGGGGGCTTCCAATCAGCCCCAGCATTTT.

The chain employs TRBV28 and TRBJ1-2, with D possibly TRBD1 on 6 matching bases. Trimming took 8 bases from V and 8 from J, leaving 24 bases between them. The CDR3 is made up of 15 amino acids. Germline lookup yields CDR1 MDHEN and CDR2 SYDVKM. CDR3 sequence reads: CASESYQLAGDGYTF. The CDR3 bases are TGTGCCAGCGAGTCTTACCAGCTCGCAGGGGACGGCTACACCTTC.

J is TRBJ1-3 and V is TRBV5-6; D not resolved. Per the germline V gene, CDR1 is SGHDT and CDR2 is YYEEEE. The CDR3 contains 14 residues. Trimming shortened V by 1 base and J by 4 bases, and 9 bases separated the two germline ends. CDR3 region: CASSLFGSGNTIYF. CDR3 sequence (DNA): TGTGCCAGCAGCTTGTTCGGGTCAGGAAACACCATATATTTT. The full variable domain, completed using reference TRBV5-6 and TRBJ1-3, is DAGVTQSPTHLIKTRGQQVTLRCSPKSGHDTVSWYQQALGQGPQFIFQYYEEEERQRGNFPDRFSGHQFPNYSSELNVNALLLGDSALYLCASSLFGSGNTIYFGEGSWLTVV.

This sequence joins TRBV5-1 and TRBJ2-1; maybe TRBD2 (7 bases). The CDR3 covers 17 residues. V was shortened by 2 bases and J by 1 base, with 16 bases between the two germline ends. Germline CDR1 is SGHRS and CDR2 is YFSETQ. The CDR3 spells CASSFTGGGLSYNEQFF. In DNA, the CDR3 is TGCGCCAGCAGCTTTACAGGCGGGGGCTTATCCTACAATGAGCAGTTCTTC.

The rearrangement joins TRBV9 to TRBJ2-3, with unresolved D. The CDR3 sequence is 14 residues long. CDR1 and CDR2 (germline): SGDLS, YYNGEE. Trimming cost V 1 base and J 2 bases, with 8 bases left between them. CDR3 residues: CASSVSRNTDTQYF. The CDR3 DNA is TGTGCCAGCAGCGTATCCAGAAACACAGATACGCAGTATTTT.

This clone was picked up a small number of times. The J gene is TRBJ1-4, the V gene TRBV18; the D gene is possibly TRBD1 (5 bases). Trimming removed 3 bases at V and 4 bases at J, with 15 bases between. CDR1 KGHSH and CDR2 LQKENI come from the germline V gene. This CDR3 is 16 amino acids long. In DNA, the CDR3 is TGTGCCAGCTCACCCAACGGGGGGAGGATTAATGAAAAACTGTTTTTT. It specifies CASSPNGGRINEKLFF.

The rearrangement joins TRBV6-5 to TRBJ2-1, with a tentative D call TRBD1 (6 bases). Trimming took 0 bases from V and 8 from J, leaving 14 bases between them. Germline V gene sequence: CDR1 MNHEY, CDR2 SVGAGI. The CDR3 extends over 15 amino acids. The CDR3 DNA sequence: TGTGCCAGCAGTTACTCGAACCCCACAGGGTATGAGCAGTTCTTC. Translation gives CASSYSNPTGYEQFF.

This chain connects TRBV5-5 to TRBJ2-5, with D perhaps matching TRBD2 (6 bases). Germline CDR1 reads SGHKS; CDR2 reads YYEKEE (reference sequence). The CDR3 sequence is 14 residues long. Trimming removed 4 bases from V and 2 bases from J, with 12 bases in between. The CDR3: CASSPGLTQETQYF. The DNA of the CDR3 is TGTGCCAGCAGCCCGGGACTCACTCAAGAGACCCAGTACTTC.

This sequence joins TRBV9 and TRBJ2-5; D unresolved. CDR3 length: 9 amino acids. Per the germline V gene, CDR1 is SGDLS and CDR2 is YYNGEE. CDR3 sequence reads: CARGETQYF. The CDR3, as DNA: TGTGCACGAGGCGAGACCCAGTACTTC.

The chain couples TRBV15 to TRBJ2-7; TRBD1 aligns across 8 bases. Trimming at V came to 0 bases and at J to 2 bases, leaving 6 bases not matched to a gene. The CDR3 covers 16 residues. The germline V gene has CDR1 LNHNV and CDR2 YYDKDF (reference sequence). CDR3 protein: CATSRDRDRSTYEQYF. The CDR3 coding sequence is TGTGCCACCAGCAGAGATCGGGACAGGTCTACCTACGAGCAGTACTTC. Together with reference TRBV15 and TRBJ2-7, the CDR3 gives the full variable domain: DAMVIQNPRYQVTQFGKPVTLSCSQTLNHNVMYWYQQKSSQAPKLLFHYYDKDFNNEADTPDNFQSRRPNTSFCFLDIRSPGLGDTAMYLCATSRDRDRSTYEQYFGPGTRLTVT.